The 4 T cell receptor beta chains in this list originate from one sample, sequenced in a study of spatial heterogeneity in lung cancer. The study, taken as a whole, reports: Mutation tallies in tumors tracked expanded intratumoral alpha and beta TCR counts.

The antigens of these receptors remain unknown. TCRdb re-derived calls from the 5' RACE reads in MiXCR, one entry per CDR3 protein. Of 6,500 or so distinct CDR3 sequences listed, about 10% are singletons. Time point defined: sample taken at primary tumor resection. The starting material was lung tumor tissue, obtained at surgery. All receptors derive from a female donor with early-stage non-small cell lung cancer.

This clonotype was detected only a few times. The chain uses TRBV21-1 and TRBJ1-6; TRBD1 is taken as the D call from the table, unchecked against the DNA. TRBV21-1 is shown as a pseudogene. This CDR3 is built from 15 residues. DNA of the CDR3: TGTGCCAGCAGCGGCCGGACAGGGGGGAATTCACCCCTCCACTTT. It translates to CASSGRTGGNSPLHF.

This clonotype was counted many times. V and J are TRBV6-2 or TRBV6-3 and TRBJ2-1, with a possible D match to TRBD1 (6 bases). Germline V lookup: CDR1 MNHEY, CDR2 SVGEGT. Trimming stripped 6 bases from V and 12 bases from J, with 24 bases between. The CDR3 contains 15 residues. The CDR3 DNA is TGTGCCAGCAGACACAGGGCCCACGAAATAAAGGGGCAGTTCTTC. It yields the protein CASRHRAHEIKGQFF.

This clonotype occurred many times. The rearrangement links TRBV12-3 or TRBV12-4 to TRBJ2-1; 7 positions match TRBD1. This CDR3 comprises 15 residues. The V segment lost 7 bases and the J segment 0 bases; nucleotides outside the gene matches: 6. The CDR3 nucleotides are TGTGCCAGCACAGGGGGTCCCAGCTCCTACAATGAGCAGTTCTTC. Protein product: CASTGGPSSYNEQFF.

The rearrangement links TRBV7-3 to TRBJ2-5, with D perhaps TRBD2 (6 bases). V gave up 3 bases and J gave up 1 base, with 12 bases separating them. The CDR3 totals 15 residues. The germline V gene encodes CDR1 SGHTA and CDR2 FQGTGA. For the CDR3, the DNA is TGTGCCAGCAGCTTGGTTCTGGGGGGCCAAGAGACCCAGTACTTC. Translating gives CASSLVLGGQETQYF.